The rows below give T cell receptor beta chains drawn from one sample of a study of OX40 agonist ivuxolimab in advanced cancers. The assay was immunoSEQ multiplex PCR, and TCRdb's table has in-frame clones only and misses some. The sample includes 35,000 to 45,000 clones, around four fifths seen only once; the top ten take about 2.7%. The sample here was CD4+ or CD8+ T cells sorted from blood, taken in a trial of the OX40 agonist ivuxolimab. The receptors here all came from an adult with an advanced solid tumor such as melanoma, head and neck, liver or kidney cancer. Each CDR3 is given with its conserved first and last residue. The order of the fields is D gene, V gene, clone size, J gene, CDR3 DNA, CDR3 protein. The D gene is left open where the match is weak. Clone size is given for some rows only: seen once, a few or many times, or a class if the clone is expanded.

>-|TRBV28|-|TRBJ2-1
TGTGCCAGCAGCCCAGGTTTTGCGTTAGCCTTCAATGAGCAGTTCTTC
CASSPGFALAFNEQFF
>TRBD2|TRBV15|-|TRBJ2-5
TGTGCCACCAGCAGAGAGCCGGGACTAGCGGGAGAGACCCAGTACTTC
CATSREPGLAGETQYF
>TRBD1|TRBV11-2|-|TRBJ2-3
TGTGCCAGCAGCCCTCCGGGACAGGGTCTAAGCGCGCAGTATTTT
CASSPPGQGLSAQYF
>-|TRBV6-1|few|TRBJ1-1
TGTGCCAGCATAGACGGACTACCCTTTGGTGAAGCTTTCTTT
CASIDGLPFGEAFF
>TRBD2|TRBV5-1|-|TRBJ2-2
TGCGCCAGCAGCTTGGACGGGAGGGGACTTACCGGGGAGCTGTTTTTT
CASSLDGRGLTGELFF
>-|TRBV5-1|-|TRBJ2-3
TGCGCCAGCAGCTTAGAGGCTAGCGGCACAGATACGCAGTATTTT
CASSLEASGTDTQYF
>-|TRBV18|-|TRBJ1-2
TGTGCCAGCTCACCAAGGGTCTCTGGCTACACCTTC
CASSPRVSGYTF
>TRBD2|TRBV6-1|-|TRBJ2-1
TGTGCCAGCGTGGGCGGGAGGGCCGGGTACAATGAGCAGTTCTTC
CASVGGRAGYNEQFF
>-|TRBV7-9|-|TRBJ1-2
TGTGCCGGCAGCCCGCGACAGTCCTATGGCTACACCTTC
CAGSPRQSYGYTF
>TRBD1|TRBV9|-|TRBJ2-1
TGTGCCAGCAGCGTAGTTGGGACAGGGAACAATGAGCAGTTCTTC
CASSVVGTGNNEQFF
>-|TRBV28|-|TRBJ1-2
TGTGCCAGCAGTTTACGGGGATGGCGAGGCTACACCTTC
CASSLRGWRGYTF
>-|TRBV9|-|TRBJ1-3
TGTGCCAGCAGCCCAGGGATCACCTCTGGAAACACCATATATTTT
CASSPGITSGNTIYF